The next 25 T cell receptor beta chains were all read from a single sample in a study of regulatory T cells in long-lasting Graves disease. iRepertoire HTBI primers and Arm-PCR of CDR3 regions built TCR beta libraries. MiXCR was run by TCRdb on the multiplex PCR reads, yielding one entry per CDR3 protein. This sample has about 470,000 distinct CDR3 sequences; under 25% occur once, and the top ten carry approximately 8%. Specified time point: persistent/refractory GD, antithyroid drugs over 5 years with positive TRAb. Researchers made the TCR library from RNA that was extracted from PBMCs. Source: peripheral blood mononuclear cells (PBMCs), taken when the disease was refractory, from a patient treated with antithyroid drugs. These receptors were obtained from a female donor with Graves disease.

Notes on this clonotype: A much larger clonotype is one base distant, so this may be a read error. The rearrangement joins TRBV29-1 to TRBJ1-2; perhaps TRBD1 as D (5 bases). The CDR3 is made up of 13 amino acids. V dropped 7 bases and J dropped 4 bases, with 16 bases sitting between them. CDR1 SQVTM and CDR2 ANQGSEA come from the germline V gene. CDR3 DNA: TGCAGCGCTGAGGTCCGGGACGGCTATGGCTACACCTTC. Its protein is CSAEVRDGYGYTF.

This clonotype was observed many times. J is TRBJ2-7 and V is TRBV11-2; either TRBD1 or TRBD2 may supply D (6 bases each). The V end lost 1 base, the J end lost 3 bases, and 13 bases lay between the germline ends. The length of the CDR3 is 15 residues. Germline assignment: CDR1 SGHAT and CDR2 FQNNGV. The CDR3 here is CASSLVQGAGYEQYF. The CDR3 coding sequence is TGTGCCAGCAGCTTAGTACAGGGAGCGGGCTACGAGCAGTACTTC.

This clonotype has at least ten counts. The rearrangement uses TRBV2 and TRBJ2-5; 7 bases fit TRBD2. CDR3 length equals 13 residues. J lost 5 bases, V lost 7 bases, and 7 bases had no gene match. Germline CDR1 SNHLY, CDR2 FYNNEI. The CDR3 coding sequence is TGTGCCAGCAAGGCTGGGGGGGGGGAGACCCAGTACTTC. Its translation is CASKAGGGETQYF.

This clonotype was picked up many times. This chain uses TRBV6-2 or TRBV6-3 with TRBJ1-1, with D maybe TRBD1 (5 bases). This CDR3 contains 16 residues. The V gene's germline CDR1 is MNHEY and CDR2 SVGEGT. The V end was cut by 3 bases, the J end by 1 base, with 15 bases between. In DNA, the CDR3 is TGTGCCAGCAGTTATCTAGGGAGGAGGGGGAACACTGAAGCTTTCTTT. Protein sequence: CASSYLGRRGNTEAFF.

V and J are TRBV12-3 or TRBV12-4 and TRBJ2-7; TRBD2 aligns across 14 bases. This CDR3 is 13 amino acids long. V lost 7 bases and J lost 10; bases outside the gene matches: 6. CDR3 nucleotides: TGTGCCAGCACCCCTGGACTAGCGGGAGGTCAGTACTTC. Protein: CASTPGLAGGQYF.

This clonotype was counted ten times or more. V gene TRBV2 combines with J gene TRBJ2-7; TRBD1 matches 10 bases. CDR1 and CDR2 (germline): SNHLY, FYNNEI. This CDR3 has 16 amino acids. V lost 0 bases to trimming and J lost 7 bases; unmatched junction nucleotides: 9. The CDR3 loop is CASSEAAGTGELEQYF. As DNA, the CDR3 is TGTGCCAGCAGTGAAGCCGCCGGGACAGGGGAACTGGAGCAGTACTTC.

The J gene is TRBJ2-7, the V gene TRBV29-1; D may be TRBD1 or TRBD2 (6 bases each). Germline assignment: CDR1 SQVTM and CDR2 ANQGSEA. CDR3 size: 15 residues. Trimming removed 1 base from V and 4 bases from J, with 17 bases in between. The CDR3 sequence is CSVEVAGTMGYEQYF. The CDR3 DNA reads TGCAGCGTTGAAGTGGCGGGGACAATGGGGTACGAGCAGTACTTC.

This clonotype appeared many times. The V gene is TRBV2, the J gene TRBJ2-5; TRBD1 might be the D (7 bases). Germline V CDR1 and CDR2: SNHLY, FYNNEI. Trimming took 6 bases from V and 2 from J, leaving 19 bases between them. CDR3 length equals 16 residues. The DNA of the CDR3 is TGTGCCAGCAGCGGGGACTTTCAGGGGGTACAAGAGACCCAGTACTTC. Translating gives CASSGDFQGVQETQYF.

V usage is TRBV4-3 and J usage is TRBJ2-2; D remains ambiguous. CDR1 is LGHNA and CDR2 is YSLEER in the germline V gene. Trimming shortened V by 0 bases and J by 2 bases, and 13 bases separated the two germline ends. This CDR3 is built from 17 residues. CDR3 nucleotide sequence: TGCGCCAGCAGCCAAGATGGGAACCTCATTAACACCGGGGAGCTGTTTTTT. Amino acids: CASSQDGNLINTGELFF.

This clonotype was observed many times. In DNA form, the CDR3 reads TGTGCCAGCAGTAAGACCGACAGCAGCTATGGCTACACCTTC. Amino acids: CASSKTDSSYGYTF. This chain uses TRBV7-9 with TRBJ1-2, with a weak D call TRBD1 (5 bases). Germline V CDR1 and CDR2: SEHNR, FQNEAQ (reference sequence). The CDR3 has 14 amino acids. V dropped 6 bases and J dropped 4 bases, with 15 bases sitting between them. Using reference TRBV7-9 and TRBJ1-2 for the parts outside the CDR3, the full variable domain is DTGVSQNPRHKITKRGQNVTFRCDPISEHNRLYWYRQTLGQGPEFLTYFQNEAQLEKSRLLSDRFSAERPKGSFSTLEIQRTEQGDSAMYLCASSKTDSSYGYTFGSGTRLTVV.

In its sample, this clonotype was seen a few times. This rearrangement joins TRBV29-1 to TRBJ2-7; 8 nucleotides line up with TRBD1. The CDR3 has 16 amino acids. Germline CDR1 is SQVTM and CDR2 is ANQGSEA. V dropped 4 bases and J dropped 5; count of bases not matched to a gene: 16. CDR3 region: CSVVSGQGKRSNEQYF. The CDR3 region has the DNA TGCAGCGTTGTTTCCGGACAGGGAAAGAGATCGAACGAGCAGTACTTC.

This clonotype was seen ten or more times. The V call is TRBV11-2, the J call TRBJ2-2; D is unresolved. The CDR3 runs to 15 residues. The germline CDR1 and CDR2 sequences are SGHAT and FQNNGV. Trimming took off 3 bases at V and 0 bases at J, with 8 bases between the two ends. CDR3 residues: CASSFFSANTGELFF. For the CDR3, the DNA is TGTGCCAGCAGCTTCTTTTCCGCGAACACCGGGGAGCTGTTTTTT.

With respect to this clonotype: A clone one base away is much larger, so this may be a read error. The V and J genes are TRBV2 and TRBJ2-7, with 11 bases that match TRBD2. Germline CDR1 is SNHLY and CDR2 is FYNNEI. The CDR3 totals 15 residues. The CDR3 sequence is CASTLAGGDSHEQYF. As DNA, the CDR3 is TGTGCCAGCACTCTAGCGGGAGGCGACTCCCACGAGCAGTACTTC. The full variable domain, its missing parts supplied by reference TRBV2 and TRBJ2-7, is EPEVTQTPSHQVTQMGQEVILRCVPISNHLYFYWYRQILGQKVEFLVSFYNNEISEKSEIFDDQFSVERPDGSNFTLKIRSTKLEDSAMYFCASTLAGGDSHEQYFGPGTRLTVT.

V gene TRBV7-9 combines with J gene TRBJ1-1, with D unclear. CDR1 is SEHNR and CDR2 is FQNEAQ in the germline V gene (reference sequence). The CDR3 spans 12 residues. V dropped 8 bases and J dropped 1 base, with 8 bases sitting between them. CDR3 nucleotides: TGTGCCAGCGGGTCCGGGAACACTGAAGCTTTCTTT. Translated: CASGSGNTEAFF.

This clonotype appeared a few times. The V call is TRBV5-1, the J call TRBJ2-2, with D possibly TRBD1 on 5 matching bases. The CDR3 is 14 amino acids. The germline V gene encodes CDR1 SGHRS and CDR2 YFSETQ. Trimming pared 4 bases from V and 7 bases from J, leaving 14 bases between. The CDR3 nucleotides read TGCGCCAGCAGCCATCCTGCAGGGAACGGGGAGCTGTTTTTT. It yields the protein CASSHPAGNGELFF.

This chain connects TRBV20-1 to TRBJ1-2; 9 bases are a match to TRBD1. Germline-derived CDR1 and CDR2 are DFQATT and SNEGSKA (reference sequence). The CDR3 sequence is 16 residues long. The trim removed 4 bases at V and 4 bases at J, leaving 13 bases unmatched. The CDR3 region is CSATSYTGGVGYGYTF. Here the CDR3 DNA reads TGCAGTGCTACTTCATATACAGGGGGCGTGGGCTATGGCTACACCTTC.

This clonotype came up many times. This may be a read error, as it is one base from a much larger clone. The CDR3 DNA sequence: TGTGCCAGCAGCTTAGGAGACTTCTCCTACGAGCAGTACTTC. This encodes CASSLGDFSYEQYF. The V and J genes are TRBV7-4 and TRBJ2-7; D is uncertain. The CDR3 is made up of 14 amino acids. Germline V lookup: CDR1 SGHVT, CDR2 SQSDAQ. The V gene lost 1 base and the J gene lost 0 bases, with 7 bases spanning the gap. Drawing the rest from reference TRBV7-4 and TRBJ2-7, the complete variable domain is GAGVSQSPRYKVAKRGRDVALRCDSISGHVTLYWYRQTLGQGSEVLTYSQSDAQRDKSGRPSGRFSAERPERSVSTLKIQRTEQGDSAVYLCASSLGDFSYEQYFGPGTRLTVT.

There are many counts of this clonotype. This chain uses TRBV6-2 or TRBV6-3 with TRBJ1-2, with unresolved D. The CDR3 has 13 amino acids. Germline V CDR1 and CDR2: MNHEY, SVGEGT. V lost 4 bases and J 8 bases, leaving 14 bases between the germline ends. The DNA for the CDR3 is TGTGCCAGCAGTTCGGGCTCGCCAAAGGGCTACACCTTC. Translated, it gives CASSSGSPKGYTF.

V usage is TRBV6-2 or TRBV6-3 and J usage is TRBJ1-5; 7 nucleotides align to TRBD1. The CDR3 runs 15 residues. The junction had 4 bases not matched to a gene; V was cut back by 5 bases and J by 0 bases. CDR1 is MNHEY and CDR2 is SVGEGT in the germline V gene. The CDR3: CASSPGQISNQPQHF. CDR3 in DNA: TGTGCCAGCAGTCCGGGACAGATTAGCAATCAGCCCCAGCATTTT.

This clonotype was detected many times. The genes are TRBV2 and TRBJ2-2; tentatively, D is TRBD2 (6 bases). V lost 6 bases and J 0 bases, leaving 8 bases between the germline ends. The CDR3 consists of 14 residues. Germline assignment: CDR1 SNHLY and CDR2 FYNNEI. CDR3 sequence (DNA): TGTGCCAGCAGGTGGGACTCGAACACCGGGGAGCTGTTTTTT. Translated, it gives CASRWDSNTGELFF.

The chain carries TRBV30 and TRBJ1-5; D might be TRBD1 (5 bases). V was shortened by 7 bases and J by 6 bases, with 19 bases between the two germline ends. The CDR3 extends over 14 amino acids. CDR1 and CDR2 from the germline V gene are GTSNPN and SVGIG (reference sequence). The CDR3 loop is CAYRGTGGRQPQHF. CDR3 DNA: TGTGCCTATCGAGGGACTGGCGGTCGTCAGCCCCAGCATTTT.

CDR3 in DNA: TGTGCCAGTAGTATACTTGGGGGGGGAGAGACCCAGTACTTC. Encoded protein: CASSILGGGETQYF. V is TRBV19 and J is TRBJ2-5, with 7 bases matching TRBD2. The CDR3 is 14 residues long. Unmatched junction bases numbered 4, after V lost 2 bases and J lost 4 bases. CDR1 is LNHDA and CDR2 is SQIVND in the germline V gene (reference sequence).

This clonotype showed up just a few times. The CDR3 DNA reads as TGCAGTGCTAGGCATTACACCGGGGAGCTGTTTTTT. Its translation: CSARHYTGELFF. The chain couples TRBV20-1 to TRBJ2-2; no clear D. V lost 3 bases, J lost 3 bases, and 5 bases lay in between. The CDR3 sequence is 12 residues long. The germline V gene has CDR1 DFQATT and CDR2 SNEGSKA (reference sequence).

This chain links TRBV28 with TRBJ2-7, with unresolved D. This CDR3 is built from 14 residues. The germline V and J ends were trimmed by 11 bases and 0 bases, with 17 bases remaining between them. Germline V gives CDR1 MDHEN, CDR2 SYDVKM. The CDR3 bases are TGTGCCGGCCAGTACGATCCCAGCTCCTACGAGCAGTACTTC. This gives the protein CAGQYDPSSYEQYF.

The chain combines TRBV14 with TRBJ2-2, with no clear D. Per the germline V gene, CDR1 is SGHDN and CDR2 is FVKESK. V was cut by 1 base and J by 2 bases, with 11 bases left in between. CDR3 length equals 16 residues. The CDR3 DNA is TGTGCCAGCAGCCAAGGCCCCGGGCCTAACACCGGGGAGCTGTTTTTT. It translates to CASSQGPGPNTGELFF.